Described below is a single T cell receptor beta chain sequence and its context. The count of this clone is one. There is no known antigen for this receptor. Base qualities are not provided; no much larger clone lies one nucleotide away. Spanning cysteine to phenylalanine, the CDR3 consists of 15 amino acids. CDR3 DNA is the only sequence kept; it has 45 bases, read in frame from the first base. Germline trimming: 3 bases from V, 3 bases from J; junction bases outside gene matches: 0. CDR1 and CDR2 are drawn from the germline V gene (reference sequence): SEHNR, FQNEAQ. Preparation of the library involved the immunoSEQ multiplex PCR assay. TCRdb re-hosts the immuneACCESS table, in-frame sequences only. Its copies lack some clones; in the studies checked, an unresolved V gene accounts for under half of them, and the cause for the rest is not known. The sample yields 85,000 to 130,000 clones; around 92% were counted once. The top ten constitute 0.9% of the sample.

The source of the sample is a study of T cell changes during pregnancy in multiple sclerosis (dated by TCRdb to the late 2010s). Context from the whole study: The study examined how the T cell repertoire changed over the course of pregnancy in women with multiple sclerosis.

The clonotype was recovered from a female donor with multiple sclerosis, enrolled in a pregnancy study. Recombination joined TRBV7-9 with TRBJ2-2, with TRBD1 matching 11 junction bases. The material sequenced was peripheral blood, taken before pregnancy. The DNA sequence is as follows: TGTGCCAGCAGCTTGGGACAGGGGGACACCGGGGAGCTGTTTTTT. This is translated as CASSLGQGDTGELFF.